The clone carrying this T cell receptor beta chain was detected many times. What it binds is unknown. J was trimmed by 6 bases and V by 1 base; bases with no gene match: 6. Germline V CDR1 and CDR2: GTSNPN, SVGIG (reference sequence). This CDR3 contains 14 residues. The sample is drawn from a study of human T cells and chemical hapten exposure. At the level of the study: Patients, a majority of them female, were diagnosed with alopecia areata, totalis or universalis. Study-wide points: DPC sensitization did not alter TCRs above 1 in 1000 frequency. Controls formed significantly fewer large CDR3 similarity clusters than expanded TCRs did.

Time point noted: pre-sensitization, week 0. Treatment in this sample: therapeutic diphenylcyclopropenone sensitization with weekly scalp DPC. TCRdb re-called the RACE reads through MiXCR, storing one row per CDR3 protein. The profile covers 62,000 or so distinct CDR3 sequences, with 10% to 11% appearing a single time and roughly 5.2% taken by the ten largest. The chain couples TRBV30 to TRBJ1-5; 7 bases match TRBD1. The clonotype originates from a woman aged 45-65 years with alopecia areata. Some clones in this sample may be carry-over from other donors' samples. The sample consisted of whole blood, taken in connection with sensitization to the hapten diphenylcyclopropenone (DPC). In DNA form, the CDR3 reads TGTGCCTGGAGTGCCTCAGGGGGTGGTCAGCCCCAGCATTTT. It is translated as CAWSASGGGQPQHF.